Listed below are T cell receptor beta chains from one sample, sequenced in a study of shared clonotypes between healthy human individuals. The assay was immunoSEQ multiplex PCR, and TCRdb's table has in-frame clones only and misses some. The sample comprises approximately 530,000 clones, more than 95% of which are singletons, and 0.055% to 0.075% rests with the top ten. The source material was naive CD4+ T cells sorted from blood. The origin of the receptors is a woman in her twenties or thirties in good health. Each CDR3 is given with its conserved first and last residue. D genes are given only for firm matches. A row's size may be missing; if present it is once, few, many or a size class.

NA	TRBD2	TRBV7-8	TRBJ2-1	CASRQRALAGLNNEQFF	TGTGCCAGCAGGCAGAGGGCTCTAGCGGGGCTGAACAATGAGCAGTTCTTC
NA	NA	TRBV28	TRBJ2-2	CASTIGQPNTGELFF	TGTGCCAGCACTATCGGACAGCCGAACACCGGGGAGCTGTTTTTT
NA	NA	TRBV6-5	TRBJ2-7	CASANLGRWYEQYF	TGTGCCAGCGCCAACCTAGGACGGTGGTACGAGCAGTACTTC
once	NA	TRBV9	TRBJ2-1	CASSVGGASYNEQFF	TGTGCCAGCAGCGTAGGCGGGGCTAGTTACAATGAGCAGTTCTTC
NA	TRBD1	TRBV19	TRBJ1-1	CASSAPRQGLNTEAFF	TGTGCCAGTAGTGCTCCTCGACAGGGGCTGAACACTGAAGCTTTCTTT
NA	NA	TRBV18	TRBJ1-3	CASSPQGEASGNTIYF	TGTGCCAGCTCACCACAGGGCGAAGCCTCTGGAAACACCATATATTTT
NA	NA	TRBV19	TRBJ2-1	CASMRTEGAYNEQFF	TGTGCCAGTATGCGAACGGAGGGAGCCTACAATGAGCAGTTCTTC
NA	NA	TRBV6-1	TRBJ2-5	CASIMWETQYF	TGTGCCAGCATCATGTGGGAGACCCAGTACTTC
NA	NA	TRBV5-4	TRBJ1-2	CASSFVGDYGYTF	TGTGCCAGCAGCTTCGTCGGAGACTATGGCTACACCTTC
NA	NA	TRBV28	TRBJ1-2	CASSSTGGLVYYGYTF	TGTGCCAGCAGCTCAACTGGGGGGCTTGTTTACTATGGCTACACCTTC
few	TRBD1	TRBV6-5	TRBJ1-2	CASSLQGADYGYTF	TGTGCCAGCAGTTTACAGGGGGCGGACTATGGCTACACCTTC
NA	NA	TRBV6-4	TRBJ2-3	CASSITGDTQYF	TGTGCCAGCAGTATTACGGGAGATACGCAGTATTTT
NA	NA	TRBV10-3	TRBJ2-2	CAIRQVDTGELFF	TGTGCCATCAGACAGGTCGACACCGGGGAGCTGTTTTTT
NA	TRBD2	TRBV6-5	TRBJ2-3	CASSTSGRATDTQYF	TGTGCCAGCAGTACTAGCGGGAGGGCCACAGATACGCAGTATTTT
NA	TRBD1	TRBV28	TRBJ2-7	CASRGQGASYEQYF	TGTGCCAGTAGGGGGCAGGGGGCCTCCTACGAGCAGTACTTC
NA	NA	TRBV28	TRBJ2-5	CASSLSVVLETQYF	TGTGCCAGCAGTTTGAGTGTCGTTTTAGAGACCCAGTACTTC
once	TRBD2	TRBV28	TRBJ2-7	CASSLLAGAYEQYF	TGTGCCAGCAGTTTACTAGCGGGGGCCTACGAGCAGTACTTC
NA	TRBD1	TRBV11-1	TRBJ2-2	CASSTRQGAFSGELFF	TGTGCCAGCAGCACCCGACAGGGGGCTTTCTCCGGGGAGCTGTTTTTT
NA	TRBD2	TRBV28	TRBJ2-7	CASSPSGYEQYF	TGTGCCAGCAGCCCTAGCGGATACGAGCAGTACTTC
once	NA	TRBV7-6	TRBJ2-1	CASSRQPAYNEQFF	TGTGCCAGCAGCCGACAGCCTGCATACAATGAGCAGTTCTTC
NA	TRBD1	TRBV19	TRBJ2-7	CATGQGPYEQYF	TGTGCCACGGGACAGGGACCCTACGAGCAGTACTTC
NA	NA	TRBV4-2	TRBJ2-5	CASSLRRNQETQYF	TGTGCCAGCAGCCTCAGACGGAACCAAGAGACCCAGTACTTC
NA	TRBD1	TRBV2	TRBJ1-2	CASSTPGTEILLYGYTF	TGTGCCAGCAGTACGCCGGGGACAGAAATCCTCCTCTATGGCTACACCTTC
NA	NA	TRBV15	TRBJ1-1	CATSRDRTSNTEAFF	TGTGCCACCAGCAGAGACCGGACTTCCAACACTGAAGCTTTCTTT
NA	TRBD2	TRBV19	TRBJ2-1	CASSGTSGIPSLEQFF	TGTGCCAGTAGCGGGACTAGCGGGATCCCATCTCTTGAGCAGTTCTTC
NA	TRBD2	TRBV25-1	TRBJ2-7	CASSFSSGMLYEQYF	TGTGCCAGCAGTTTCTCTAGCGGGATGCTCTACGAGCAGTACTTC
NA	NA	TRBV5-4	TRBJ2-4	CASSSTQSAGDIQYF	TGTGCCAGCAGCTCGACTCAATCGGCTGGGGACATTCAGTACTTC
NA	TRBD2	TRBV2	TRBJ2-7	CASSRVGLATYEQYF	TGTGCCAGCTCACGGGTAGGACTAGCCACCTACGAGCAGTACTTC
NA	TRBD1	TRBV10-1	TRBJ2-2	CASSDSGQGPYTGELFF	TGCGCCAGCAGTGATTCCGGACAGGGCCCATACACCGGGGAGCTGTTTTTT
NA	NA	TRBV5-1	TRBJ1-4	CASSLSDNEKLFF	TGCGCCAGCAGCTTGTCTGATAATGAAAAACTGTTTTTT
NA	NA	TRBV30	TRBJ1-2	CAWTITGALWSGYTF	TGTGCCTGGACCATTACAGGAGCCCTATGGAGTGGCTACACCTTC
NA	TRBD1	TRBV2	TRBJ2-5	CASRQDRGLETQYF	TGTGCCAGCAGACAAGACAGGGGGCTAGAGACCCAGTACTTC